These 3 T cell receptor beta chains came from one sample sequenced in a study of tumor-infiltrating lymphocytes in primary liver carcinoma. From around 530 ng of total RNA, TCR beta-specific cDNA was reverse-transcribed using a constant-region primer. Libraries covering TCR beta were generated through three nested multiplex PCR rounds (using a slightly modified ARM-PCR). The study ran its first two PCR rounds for approximately 10 cycles each, using TRBV1-TRBV30 forward primers and a C-beta reverse primer. One entry per CDR3 protein, called by TCRdb with MiXCR from the multiplex PCR reads. Of around 20,000 distinct CDR3 sequences in the sample, 60% to 80% were seen once. Total RNA and DNA came together from about 19-30 mg of bulk tissue without cell sorting. Material for sequencing was liver tumor tissue from sampling region 4. The subset is: tumor region T4, right-lateral pole. These receptor sequences come from a woman younger than 45 with primary liver carcinoma and hepatitis B virus infection.

This clonotype came up once. Relative to the germline gene, one junction end is altered; a read error may explain this. The chain employs TRBV4-3 and TRBJ1-2, with a possible D match to TRBD1 (5 bases). CDR1 and CDR2 from the germline V gene are LGHNA and YSLEER. The CDR3 extends over 15 amino acids. Written as DNA, the CDR3 is TGCTCCAGCAGCCAAGTTTGGGCCAGGGTGAATGGCTACACCTTC. This codes for CSSSQVWARVNGYTF.

To note about this clonotype: The germline gene is not matched at one end of the junction; a read error may be the cause. The chain links TRBV11-2 to TRBJ2-7; no reliable D call. Germline-derived CDR1 and CDR2 are SGHAT and FQNNGV. CDR3 length: 16 residues. Here the CDR3 reads CESSSYPGPYVYEQYF. The CDR3 nucleotides read TGCGAAAGCAGCTCATATCCGGGTCCCTACGTCTACGAGCAGTACTTC. The full variable domain, its missing parts supplied by reference TRBV11-2 and TRBJ2-7, is EAGVAQSPRYKIIEKRQSVAFWCNPISGHATLYWYQQILGQGPKLLIQFQNNGVVDDSQLPKDRFSAERLKGVDSTLKIQPAKLEDSAVYLCESSSYPGPYVYEQYFGPGTRLTVT.

Comments on this clonotype: One end of the junction is discordant with germline, which a read error may explain. The V and J genes are TRBV6-1 and TRBJ1-1, with unresolved D. This CDR3 is 12 amino acids long. Germline V lookup: CDR1 MNHNS, CDR2 SASEGT. The CDR3 is CSSGGRSTEAFF. The CDR3 DNA sequence: TGTTCCAGCGGTGGTCGGAGCACTGAAGCTTTCTTT.